These T cell receptor beta chains were read from a single sample in a study of T-cell reconstitution after alpha-beta-depleted transplantation in children. TCRdb redid the calling of the PCR reads with MiXCR, one entry per CDR3 protein. This table has under 400,000 distinct CDR3 sequences, around 25% appearing once. The material sequenced was PBMCs, mostly from graft donor cells, taken 180 days after TCRalphabeta/CD19-depleted stem cell transplant. These receptors were taken from a male patient younger than 18 who had a stem cell transplant for acute lymphoblastic leukemia, so the T cells may come from the graft donor. CDR3s include the opening cysteine and the closing phenylalanine or tryptophan. The D gene is left open where the match is weak. Rows give clone size only sometimes, using once, few, many, or a class for an expanded clone.

D	size	length	V	J	DNA	CDR3
TRBD1	few	13	TRBV12-3/TRBV12-4	TRBJ1-5	TGTGCCAGCAGACAGGGGGGAGGTCAGCCCCAGCATTTT	CASRQGGGQPQHF
TRBD1	.	14	TRBV20-1	TRBJ2-3	TGCAGTGCTCCGGGACAGGGCTTCACAGATACGCAGTATTTT	CSAPGQGFTDTQYF
TRBD1	few	15	TRBV5-1	TRBJ2-5	TGCGCCAGCAGCCCGGACAGGGGGGGACAAGAGACCCAGTACTTC	CASSPDRGGQETQYF
.	many	15	TRBV5-1	TRBJ1-2	TGCGCCAGCAGCTTCAGGGGTCCGGGAAACTATGGCTACACCTTC	CASSFRGPGNYGYTF
.	.	13	TRBV7-6	TRBJ2-3	TGTGCCAGCAGCTACCTGTTCACAGATACGCAGTATTTT	CASSYLFTDTQYF
TRBD1	few	13	TRBV5-1	TRBJ1-2	TGCGCCAGCAGCAGACAGGGAGTCTATGGCTACACCTTC	CASSRQGVYGYTF
TRBD2	many	15	TRBV5-1	TRBJ2-3	TGCGCCAGCAGCCCCGGACTAGCGCGCACAGATACGCAGTATTTT	CASSPGLARTDTQYF
.	.	20	TRBV11-1	TRBJ2-1	TGTGCCAGCAGCTTAGTACGGGGTTGGGGCGAGGTAAGCGTCTACAATGAGCAGTTCTTC	CASSLVRGWGEVSVYNEQFF
.	.	18	TRBV20-1	TRBJ2-3	TGCAGTGCTAGAGAGGAGGGGACGCTTGGTGAGAAGCGTGATACGCAGTATTTT	CSAREEGTLGEKRDTQYF
TRBD2	few	15	TRBV10-3	TRBJ2-5	TGTGCCATCAGTGGGACTAGCGGGACTGGGGAGACCCAGTACTTC	CAISGTSGTGETQYF
.	.	14	TRBV5-5	TRBJ2-5	TGTGCCAGCACCCAACGACAGGGAGGAGAGACCCAGTACTTC	CASTQRQGGETQYF
.	.	16	TRBV20-1	TRBJ2-1	TGCAGTGCTAGTACACCGACAGTTCAGTTCTACAATGAGCAGTTCTTC	CSASTPTVQFYNEQFF
.	once	15	TRBV6-1	TRBJ2-7	TGTGCCAGCAGTGAAGCAGGGTACACCTTGTACGAGCAGTACTTC	CASSEAGYTLYEQYF
.	.	12	TRBV5-1	TRBJ2-5	TGCGCCACCAGCTTGGAACAAGAGACCCAGTACTTC	CATSLEQETQYF